The rows below give T cell receptor beta chains drawn from one sample of a study of shared clonotypes between healthy human individuals. Repertoires were generated with immunoSEQ multiplex PCR, while TCRdb's copy carries only in-frame clones and drops some. The table records millions of clones, 90% to 95% of them present only once. Material: naive CD8+ T cells from PBMCs. These receptors were obtained from a man between 18 and 29 years old in good health. Some clones in this sample may be carry-over from other donors' samples. Both conserved end residues are part of each CDR3. D genes are given only for firm matches. Part of the rows lack a size; the others show once, few, many or a class for expanded clones.

v_call	d_call	clone_size	j_call	cdr3_nt	cdr3_aa
TRBV27	.	.	TRBJ2-1	TGTGCCAGCAGTTCCGCGGCTAGTTCCCACAATGAGCAGTTCTTC	CASSSAASSHNEQFF
TRBV6-5	.	.	TRBJ1-1	TGTGCCAGCAGTTCTATGAACACTGAAGCTTTCTTT	CASSSMNTEAFF
TRBV28	.	.	TRBJ2-5	TGTGCCAGCAGTTTAAGGCTTACGAACCAAGAGACCCAGTACTTC	CASSLRLTNQETQYF
TRBV10-3	TRBD1	.	TRBJ1-5	TGTGCCATCGGCCAGGGGGATGCGTCTCAGCCCCAGCATTTT	CAIGQGDASQPQHF
TRBV6-5	TRBD2	once	TRBJ2-7	TGTGCCAGCAGTTATAGGAGCGGGAGTTCCCACGAGCAGTACTTC	CASSYRSGSSHEQYF
TRBV5-4	TRBD2	.	TRBJ2-7	TGTGCCAGCAGCTTGACGGCGCGGGGGGACTCCTACGAGCAGTACTTC	CASSLTARGDSYEQYF
TRBV25-1	.	.	TRBJ1-1	TGTGCCAGCCGGGGGGACGAGAACACTGAAGCTTTCTTT	CASRGDENTEAFF
TRBV15	.	.	TRBJ2-7	TGTGCCACCAGCGACGGCCAGCGGAGGCCGGGGGAGCAGTACTTC	CATSDGQRRPGEQYF
TRBV11-2	.	.	TRBJ1-5	TGTGCCAGCAGCCTGCATAGCAATCAGCCCCAGCATTTT	CASSLHSNQPQHF
TRBV4-1	.	.	TRBJ2-1	TGCGCCAGCAGCCGCGCGTTGACTAGTCCTTACAATGAGCAGTTCTTC	CASSRALTSPYNEQFF
TRBV2	TRBD1	.	TRBJ2-5	TGTGCCAGCAGGACAGGGCGGGAGACCCAGTACTTC	CASRTGRETQYF
TRBV28	.	once	TRBJ1-3	TGTGCCAGCAGCCGCCGGAAGGGCTTAGGAAACACCATATATTTT	CASSRRKGLGNTIYF
TRBV11-2	TRBD1	.	TRBJ2-1	TGTGCCAGCAGCCCTGGCCAGGGGGCATTCAATGAGCAGTTCTTC	CASSPGQGAFNEQFF
TRBV27	TRBD1	.	TRBJ2-1	TGTGCCAGCAGTCCCTCGACAGGGCCAGTTTACAATGAGCAGTTCTTC	CASSPSTGPVYNEQFF
TRBV6-6	.	.	TRBJ2-2	TGTGCCAGCAGTTATATCACTAGTCGGGCCGGGGAGCTGTTTTTT	CASSYITSRAGELFF
TRBV7-9	.	.	TRBJ2-1	TGTGCCAGCAGCTTAACGGGGGGGACAGCGAATGAGCAGTTCTTC	CASSLTGGTANEQFF
TRBV19	.	.	TRBJ2-7	TGTGCCAGTAGTAGGGGACCCGGGGGGCACTACGAGCAGTACTTC	CASSRGPGGHYEQYF
TRBV27	TRBD2	.	TRBJ2-5	TGTGCCAGCAGCCTCCTACCCGGACCTAGCGGGGACAAGGTGACCCAGTACTTC	CASSLLPGPSGDKVTQYF
TRBV27	TRBD2	.	TRBJ2-1	TGTGCCAGCAGTTTATCGCATAGCGGGATGCAGTTCTTC	CASSLSHSGMQFF
TRBV28	.	.	TRBJ2-7	TGTGCCAGCAGCTCCTCATCCCCTCACGAGCAGTACTTC	CASSSSSPHEQYF
TRBV9	TRBD1	.	TRBJ2-1	TGTGCCAGCAAAGGACAGGGTGGGCGAGGGGAGCAGTTCTTC	CASKGQGGRGEQFF
TRBV6-6	.	.	TRBJ2-1	TGTGCCAGCAGCTCTGCTAGGAGTGAGCAGTTCTTC	CASSSARSEQFF
TRBV11-2	TRBD1	.	TRBJ2-2	TGTGCCAGCAGCTTAATCGAGATCGACAGGGGGGCCGGGGAGCTGTTTTTT	CASSLIEIDRGAGELFF
TRBV27	TRBD1	.	TRBJ2-5	TGTGCCAGCAGTTCGCGGGGTCGACAGGGGGTAAGGGATGAGACCCAGTACTTC	CASSSRGRQGVRDETQYF
TRBV7-2	.	.	TRBJ2-5	TGTGCCAGCAGCTTGGGGGAGACGAGAGTGGAGACCCAGTACTTC	CASSLGETRVETQYF